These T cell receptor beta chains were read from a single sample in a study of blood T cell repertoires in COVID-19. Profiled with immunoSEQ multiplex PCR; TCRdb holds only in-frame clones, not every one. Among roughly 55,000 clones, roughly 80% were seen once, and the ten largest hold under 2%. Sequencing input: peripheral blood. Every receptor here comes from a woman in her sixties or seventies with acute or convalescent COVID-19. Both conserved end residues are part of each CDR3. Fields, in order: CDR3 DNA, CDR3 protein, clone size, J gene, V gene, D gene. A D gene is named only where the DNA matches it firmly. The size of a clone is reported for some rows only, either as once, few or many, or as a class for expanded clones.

DNA: TGTGCCAGCAGCCACGGGGACACGAACACTGAAGCTTTCTTT; CDR3: CASSHGDTNTEAFF; size: -; J: TRBJ1-1; V: TRBV3-1/TRBV3-2; D: -
DNA: TGCAGCGTTGGTGGAGGCACAGATACGCAGTATTTT; CDR3: CSVGGGTDTQYF; size: -; J: TRBJ2-3; V: TRBV29-1; D: -
DNA: TGTGCCAGCAGCCGGGGCGGACAGGCTAACACTGAAGCTTTCTTT; CDR3: CASSRGGQANTEAFF; size: -; J: TRBJ1-1; V: TRBV7-9; D: TRBD1
DNA: TGTGCCAGCAGCCCCCGCGAGCGCCGAAGCACAGATACGCAGTATTTT; CDR3: CASSPRERRSTDTQYF; size: -; J: TRBJ2-3; V: TRBV9; D: -
DNA: TGTGCTAGCAGTTCGGGACAGGGCACAGATACGCAGTATTTT; CDR3: CASSSGQGTDTQYF; size: -; J: TRBJ2-3; V: TRBV7-7; D: TRBD1
DNA: TGTGCCAGCAGCTTGGGACAGGGAACTGCCTACGAGCAGTACTTC; CDR3: CASSLGQGTAYEQYF; size: -; J: TRBJ2-7; V: TRBV5-6; D: TRBD1
DNA: TGTGCCAGCAGTTTATCGAGCGGGGGCGCGAGGCCCCTCCACTTT; CDR3: CASSLSSGGARPLHF; size: -; J: TRBJ1-6; V: TRBV27; D: -
DNA: TGTGCCAGCAGCGCGGGACAGATACAGCCCCAGCATTTT; CDR3: CASSAGQIQPQHF; size: -; J: TRBJ1-5; V: TRBV11-2; D: TRBD1
DNA: TGTGCCTGGGACCACACGGGGAACTCTGGAAACACCATATATTTT; CDR3: CAWDHTGNSGNTIYF; size: -; J: TRBJ1-3; V: TRBV30; D: -
DNA: TGTGCCAGCACCAAGACTAGCGCCGGTACAGATACGCAGTATTTT; CDR3: CASTKTSAGTDTQYF; size: -; J: TRBJ2-3; V: TRBV7-9; D: TRBD2
DNA: TGTGCCAGCAGCATCGGACAAGGGAGCACAGATACGCAGTATTTT; CDR3: CASSIGQGSTDTQYF; size: once; J: TRBJ2-3; V: TRBV5-4; D: -
DNA: TGTGCCAGCAGCCGTAGCGGGGGGGCAGGGGGCGAGCAGTACTTC; CDR3: CASSRSGGAGGEQYF; size: -; J: TRBJ2-7; V: TRBV3-1/TRBV3-2; D: TRBD2
DNA: TGTGCCAGCAGCCTCGAAGCGGGAGGGCCGACAGATACGCAGTATTTT; CDR3: CASSLEAGGPTDTQYF; size: -; J: TRBJ2-3; V: TRBV9; D: TRBD2
DNA: TGTGCCAGTAGAAACAACCCGGGGGAGGACACTGAAGCTTTCTTT; CDR3: CASRNNPGEDTEAFF; size: -; J: TRBJ1-1; V: TRBV19; D: -
DNA: TGTGCCAGCAGGAGGGACAGGGGGCGGGGAAAACTGTTTTTT; CDR3: CASRRDRGRGKLFF; size: -; J: TRBJ1-4; V: TRBV6-5; D: TRBD1
DNA: TGTGCCAGCTCTCCCCGGGGGGTCTACAATGAGCAGTTCTTC; CDR3: CASSPRGVYNEQFF; size: -; J: TRBJ2-1; V: TRBV18; D: TRBD2
DNA: TGTGCCAGCAGTGAACGTCAGACCCAAACGAGCGCTGAAGCTTTCTTT; CDR3: CASSERQTQTSAEAFF; size: -; J: TRBJ1-1; V: TRBV6-1; D: -
DNA: TGTGCCAGCAGCCCCCAGGGGAAGGCTAATGAAAAACTGTTTTTT; CDR3: CASSPQGKANEKLFF; size: few; J: TRBJ1-4; V: TRBV7-2; D: -
DNA: TGTGCCAGCAGCCAAGAGGGCGGGGGCTCTAATGAAAAACTGTTTTTT; CDR3: CASSQEGGGSNEKLFF; size: -; J: TRBJ1-4; V: TRBV4-2; D: -
DNA: TGTGCCAGCAGCTTTGTTGCGGGGGGCCCGGGTGAGCAGTTCTTC; CDR3: CASSFVAGGPGEQFF; size: -; J: TRBJ2-1; V: TRBV11-2; D: TRBD2
DNA: TGTGCCTGGAGTCCACAGGATGAGCAGTTCTTC; CDR3: CAWSPQDEQFF; size: -; J: TRBJ2-1; V: TRBV30; D: -
DNA: TGTGCCAGTAGTGTTGGACTAGCGGGAGGCTCGGATACGCAGTATTTT; CDR3: CASSVGLAGGSDTQYF; size: -; J: TRBJ2-3; V: TRBV19; D: TRBD2
DNA: TGTGCCAGCAGCTGGTCTTCGGGAGCAAGCACAGATACGCAGTATTTT; CDR3: CASSWSSGASTDTQYF; size: -; J: TRBJ2-3; V: TRBV9; D: -
DNA: TGTGCCTGGAGCGGGAACTCAGCGGGAGGAGGTCTCGAGCAGTACTTC; CDR3: CAWSGNSAGGGLEQYF; size: once; J: TRBJ2-7; V: TRBV30; D: TRBD2
DNA: TGTGCCAGCAGTCGAGGAGTACAGGGGCGTAATGAGCAGTTCTTC; CDR3: CASSRGVQGRNEQFF; size: -; J: TRBJ2-1; V: TRBV6-5; D: TRBD1
DNA: TGTGCCAGCAATTCGGTGACAGCGAACACTGAAGCTTTCTTT; CDR3: CASNSVTANTEAFF; size: -; J: TRBJ1-1; V: TRBV9; D: -
DNA: TGTGCCAGCTCAACAGGGACAGCAAATCAGCCCCAGCATTTT; CDR3: CASSTGTANQPQHF; size: -; J: TRBJ1-5; V: TRBV18; D: TRBD1
DNA: TGTGCCAGCAGCTCAAGCCAGGGTGGCTACACCTTC; CDR3: CASSSSQGGYTF; size: -; J: TRBJ1-2; V: TRBV12-3/TRBV12-4; D: -
DNA: TGTGCCAGCAGTCTACCGAGGGAGGGGATATATTTT; CDR3: CASSLPREGIYF; size: -; J: TRBJ1-3; V: TRBV28; D: -
DNA: TGCGCCAGCAGCCAACTAGCGGGTACTGGGGCCAACGTCCTGACTTTC; CDR3: CASSQLAGTGANVLTF; size: -; J: TRBJ2-6; V: TRBV4-1; D: TRBD2
DNA: TGTGCCAGTAGTACACGGACTGGTCCCTACGAGCAGTACTTC; CDR3: CASSTRTGPYEQYF; size: -; J: TRBJ2-7; V: TRBV19; D: -
DNA: TGTGCCAGCAGCCAGCACGGACATAAGAACACTGAAGCTTTCTTT; CDR3: CASSQHGHKNTEAFF; size: -; J: TRBJ1-1; V: TRBV5-5; D: -
DNA: TGTGCTAGTGGTTATGGACTAGCGGACGCCAATGAGCAGTTCTTC; CDR3: CASGYGLADANEQFF; size: -; J: TRBJ2-1; V: TRBV12-5; D: TRBD2
DNA: TGCGCCAGCAGCCAGTATTCCGGGTCTAACACCGGGGAGCTGTTTTTT; CDR3: CASSQYSGSNTGELFF; size: -; J: TRBJ2-2; V: TRBV4-1; D: -
DNA: TGTGCCAGCAGTGCCGGGACAGGGGGTCGTCAGCCCCAGCATTTT; CDR3: CASSAGTGGRQPQHF; size: -; J: TRBJ1-5; V: TRBV6-6; D: TRBD1
DNA: TGTGCCAGTGGAAACACAGGGTCGGGCCTTAGCTCCTACAATGAGCAGTTCTTC; CDR3: CASGNTGSGLSSYNEQFF; size: -; J: TRBJ2-1; V: TRBV19; D: -
DNA: TGTGCCAGCATCATAGGGGGCAGGGATCAGCCCCAGCATTTT; CDR3: CASIIGGRDQPQHF; size: -; J: TRBJ1-5; V: TRBV6-5; D: TRBD1
DNA: TGCGCCAGCAGCTTGGCTACATCTGGCGGACTAGGGGGTGGAGATACGCAGTATTTT; CDR3: CASSLATSGGLGGGDTQYF; size: once; J: TRBJ2-3; V: TRBV5-1; D: -
DNA: TGTGCCAGCAGTTTTCCGGCGGCGGGGGGTAGAGCAGATACGCAGTATTTT; CDR3: CASSFPAAGGRADTQYF; size: once; J: TRBJ2-3; V: TRBV28; D: TRBD2
DNA: TGTGCCAGCAGCCAATTAGGTCGTCAGGGGGTGAACACCGGGGAGCTGTTTTTT; CDR3: CASSQLGRQGVNTGELFF; size: once; J: TRBJ2-2; V: TRBV3-1/TRBV3-2; D: TRBD1
DNA: TGTGCCAGCAGTTTCTCCCTGCGGTCCTCATCCTACGAGCAGTACTTC; CDR3: CASSFSLRSSSYEQYF; size: once; J: TRBJ2-7; V: TRBV6-5; D: -
DNA: TGCGCCAGCAGTGAGCTCAATCGGAATGAAAAACTGTTTTTT; CDR3: CASSELNRNEKLFF; size: once; J: TRBJ1-4; V: TRBV10-2; D: -
DNA: TGTGCCAGCAGCCAAGTGGGACTAGCGGGAGGAATCACCTACAATGAGCAGTTCTTC; CDR3: CASSQVGLAGGITYNEQFF; size: -; J: TRBJ2-1; V: TRBV3-1/TRBV3-2; D: TRBD2
DNA: TGTGCCAGCTCACCCCGCCGGGGAAAGAGTGAAAAACTGTTTTTT; CDR3: CASSPRRGKSEKLFF; size: -; J: TRBJ1-4; V: TRBV18; D: -
DNA: TGTGCCAGTTCACAGGGCCGATCGGCTGTGGGGGAGACCCAGTACTTC; CDR3: CASSQGRSAVGETQYF; size: -; J: TRBJ2-5; V: TRBV7-3; D: -
DNA: TGTGCCACCAGCAGGAAACCAGGGGGCGAGGAAGCTTTCTTT; CDR3: CATSRKPGGEEAFF; size: -; J: TRBJ1-1; V: TRBV15; D: TRBD1
DNA: TGCGCCAGCAGCCAGTCACAGGGGAGCTATGGCTACACCTTC; CDR3: CASSQSQGSYGYTF; size: few; J: TRBJ1-2; V: TRBV4-1; D: TRBD1
DNA: TGTGCCAGCATCAAAACCGGGGCCCAGCATTTT; CDR3: CASIKTGAQHF; size: -; J: TRBJ1-5; V: TRBV28; D: -
DNA: TGTGCCAGCAGTGAAGACAGGCGTACCCCCCAAAGCTCCTACAATGAGCAGTTCTTC; CDR3: CASSEDRRTPQSSYNEQFF; size: -; J: TRBJ2-1; V: TRBV6-1; D: -
DNA: TGTGCCACCACCGGGGGGATGAACACTGAAGCTTTCTTT; CDR3: CATTGGMNTEAFF; size: -; J: TRBJ1-1; V: TRBV24-1; D: -
DNA: TGTGCCAGCTCTATGACTAGCGGAATCTCAGAAGAGCAGTTCTTC; CDR3: CASSMTSGISEEQFF; size: -; J: TRBJ2-1; V: TRBV6-4; D: TRBD2
DNA: TGTGCCAGCCGGAGGACAGGGCCCGTAAACACTGAAGCTTTCTTT; CDR3: CASRRTGPVNTEAFF; size: -; J: TRBJ1-1; V: TRBV2; D: TRBD1
DNA: TGTGCCAGTAGGGAGACCGGGGGGGCCGCAGATACGCAGTATTTT; CDR3: CASRETGGAADTQYF; size: -; J: TRBJ2-3; V: TRBV19; D: TRBD2
DNA: TGTGCTAGTGGCCGAGACGGGGAGACCCAGTACTTC; CDR3: CASGRDGETQYF; size: once; J: TRBJ2-5; V: TRBV12-5; D: -
DNA: TGTGCCAGCAGCTTGACAGAAGAAACAGATACGCAGTATTTT; CDR3: CASSLTEETDTQYF; size: -; J: TRBJ2-3; V: TRBV5-4; D: -